Below, 5 T cell receptor beta chains from the same sample are listed, as sequenced in a study of T cells in Graves' hyperthyroidism and ophthalmopathy. Amplified regions were TCR beta CDR3 sequences from RNA transcripts. First-round RT-PCR with HTBI primers amplified the TCR CDR3 region. TCRdb called the multiplex PCR reads again in MiXCR, with one record for every CDR3 protein. The sample lists a few hundred thousand distinct CDR3 sequences, more than 15% occurring once. Sample: blood. The receptors derive from a woman in her sixties with Graves' ophthalmopathy.

This clonotype was recorded at least ten times. The chain carries TRBV9 and TRBJ1-1, with D uncertain. The CDR3 is 14 residues long. Trimming stripped 0 bases from V and 0 bases from J, with 6 bases between. Germline lookup yields CDR1 SGDLS and CDR2 YYNGEE. The CDR3 protein is CASSVGQVNTEAFF. For the CDR3, the DNA is TGTGCCAGCAGCGTAGGGCAGGTGAACACTGAAGCTTTCTTT.

A word on this clonotype: A much larger clone sits a single nucleotide away, making a read error possible. CDR3: CAIGASGSADTQYF. In DNA, the CDR3 is TGTGCCATCGGGGCTAGCGGGAGCGCAGATACGCAGTATTTT. The V gene is TRBV10-3, the J gene TRBJ2-3; 10 bases agree with TRBD2. The V gene end was trimmed by 8 bases and the J gene end by 4 bases; junction bases not matched to a gene: 6. Germline loops: CDR1 ENHRY, CDR2 SYGVKD. The CDR3 length is 14 residues.

This clonotype has just one count. This sequence joins TRBV29-1 and TRBJ2-1, with D unclear. Trimming left V 1 base short and J 6 bases short, with 7 bases between. The CDR3 consists of 12 residues. Germline V lookup: CDR1 SQVTM, CDR2 ANQGSEA. For the CDR3, the DNA is TGCAGCGTTGAAGTGGACCCCAATGAGCAGTTCTTC. This codes for CSVEVDPNEQFF.

The rearrangement joins TRBV5-1 to TRBJ2-4; D is ambiguous. CDR1 is SGHRS and CDR2 is YFSETQ in the germline V gene. The CDR3 contains 14 residues. The V gene lost 1 base and the J gene lost 3 bases, with 8 bases spanning the gap. CDR3 residues: CASSLNYDKNIQYF. In nucleotides, the CDR3 is TGCGCCAGCAGCTTGAATTATGACAAAAACATTCAGTACTTC.

This clonotype was found many times. The J gene is TRBJ1-3, the V gene TRBV2; 7 positions match TRBD1. The V segment lost 5 bases and the J segment 2 bases; nucleotides outside the gene matches: 3. The CDR3 contains 14 residues. Germline loops: CDR1 SNHLY, CDR2 FYNNEI. The CDR3 loop reads CASSPDRTGNTIYF. The CDR3 DNA reads as TGTGCCAGCAGTCCGGACAGGACTGGAAACACCATATATTTT.